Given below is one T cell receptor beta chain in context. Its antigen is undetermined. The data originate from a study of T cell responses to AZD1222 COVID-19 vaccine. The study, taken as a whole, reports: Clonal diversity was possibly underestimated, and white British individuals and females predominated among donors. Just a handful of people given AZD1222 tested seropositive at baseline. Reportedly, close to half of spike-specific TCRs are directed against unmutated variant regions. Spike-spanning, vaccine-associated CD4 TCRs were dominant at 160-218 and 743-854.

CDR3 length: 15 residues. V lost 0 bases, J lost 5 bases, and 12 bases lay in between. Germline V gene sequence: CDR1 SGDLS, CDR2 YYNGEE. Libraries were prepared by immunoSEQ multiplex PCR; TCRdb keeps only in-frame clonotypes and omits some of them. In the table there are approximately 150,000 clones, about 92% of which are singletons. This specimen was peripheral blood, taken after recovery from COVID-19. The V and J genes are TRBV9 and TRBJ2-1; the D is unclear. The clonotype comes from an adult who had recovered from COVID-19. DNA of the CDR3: TGTGCCAGCAGCGTAGCGAGTGTTCCTAACAATGAGCAGTTCTTC. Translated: CASSVASVPNNEQFF.